This record covers a single T cell receptor (beta chain). Its antigen is unidentified. This CDR3 region has 14 residues. The germline CDR1 and CDR2 sequences are LGHDT and YNNKEL (reference sequence). V gave up 1 base and J gave up 7 bases, with 13 bases separating them. Library preparation for TCR beta used quantitative 5'-RACE with molecular barcodes. TCRdb reprocessed the 5' RACE reads via MiXCR and lists one record per CDR3 protein. The sample yields approximately 110,000 distinct CDR3 sequences, about 25% seen once. This record comes from a study of CD8 T cells in ankylosing spondylitis. Study results and caveats: Those disease-linked clones were CD8+; they were also relatively rare in peripheral blood.

The J gene is TRBJ1-2, the V gene TRBV3-1; weak D call: TRBD1 (5 bases). The sample taken for sequencing was synovial fluid, either unsorted or a sorted T cell fraction (not recorded which). This TCR came from a male donor with ankylosing spondylitis. CDR3 DNA sequence: TGTGCCAGCAGCCAAGCTAAAGGGACGTTTGGCTACACCTTC. As protein: CASSQAKGTFGYTF.